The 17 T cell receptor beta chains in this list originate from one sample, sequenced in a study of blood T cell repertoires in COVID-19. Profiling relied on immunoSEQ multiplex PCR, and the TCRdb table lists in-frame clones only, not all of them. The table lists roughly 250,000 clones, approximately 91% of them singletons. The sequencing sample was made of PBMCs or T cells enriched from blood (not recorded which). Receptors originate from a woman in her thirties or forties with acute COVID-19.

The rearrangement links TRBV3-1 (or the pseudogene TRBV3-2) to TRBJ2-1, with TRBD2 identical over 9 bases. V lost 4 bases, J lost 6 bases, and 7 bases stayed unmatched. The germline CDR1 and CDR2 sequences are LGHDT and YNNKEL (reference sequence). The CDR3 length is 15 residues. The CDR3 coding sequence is TGTGCCAGCAGCCTGAAAGGGACTAGCTCCAATGAGCAGTTCTTC. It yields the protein CASSLKGTSSNEQFF.

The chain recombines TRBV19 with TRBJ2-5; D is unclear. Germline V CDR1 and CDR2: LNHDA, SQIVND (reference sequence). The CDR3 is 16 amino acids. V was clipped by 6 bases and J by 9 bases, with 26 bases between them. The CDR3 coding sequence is TGTGCCAGTAGCGACCCTTCCTTAGCTCTGGGTATGGCCCAGTACTTC. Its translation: CASSDPSLALGMAQYF.

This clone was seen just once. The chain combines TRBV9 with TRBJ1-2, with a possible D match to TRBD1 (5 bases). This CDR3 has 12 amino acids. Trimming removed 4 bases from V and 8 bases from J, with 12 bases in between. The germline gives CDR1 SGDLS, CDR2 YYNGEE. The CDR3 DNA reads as TGTGCCAGCAGCTCCAGCGGGGGGGGCTACACCTTC. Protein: CASSSSGGGYTF.

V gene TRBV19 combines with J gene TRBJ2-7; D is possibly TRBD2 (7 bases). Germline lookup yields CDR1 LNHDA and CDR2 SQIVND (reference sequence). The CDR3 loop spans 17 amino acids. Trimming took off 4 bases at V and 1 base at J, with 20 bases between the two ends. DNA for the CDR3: TGTGCCAGTAGTACGGGGGGCCGCGGGGGCCCTTCCTACGAGCAGTACTTC. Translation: CASSTGGRGGPSYEQYF.

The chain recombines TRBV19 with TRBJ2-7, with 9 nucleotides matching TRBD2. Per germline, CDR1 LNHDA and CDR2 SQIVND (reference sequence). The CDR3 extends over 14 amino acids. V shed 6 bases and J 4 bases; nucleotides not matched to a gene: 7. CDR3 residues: CASSASGKGYEQYF. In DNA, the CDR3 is TGTGCCAGTAGCGCTAGCGGGAAGGGGTACGAGCAGTACTTC. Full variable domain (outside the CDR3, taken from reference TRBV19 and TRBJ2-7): DGGITQSPKYLFRKEGQNVTLSCEQNLNHDAMYWYRQDPGQGLRLIYYSQIVNDFQKGDIAEGYSVSREKKESFPLTVTSAQKNPTAFYLCASSASGKGYEQYFGPGTRLTVT.

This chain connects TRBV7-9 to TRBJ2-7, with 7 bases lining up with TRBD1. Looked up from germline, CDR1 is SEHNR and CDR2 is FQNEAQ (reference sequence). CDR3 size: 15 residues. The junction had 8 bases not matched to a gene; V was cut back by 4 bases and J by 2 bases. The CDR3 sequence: CASSSRIQGTYEQYF. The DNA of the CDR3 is TGTGCCAGCAGCTCCCGCATACAGGGGACCTACGAGCAGTACTTC.

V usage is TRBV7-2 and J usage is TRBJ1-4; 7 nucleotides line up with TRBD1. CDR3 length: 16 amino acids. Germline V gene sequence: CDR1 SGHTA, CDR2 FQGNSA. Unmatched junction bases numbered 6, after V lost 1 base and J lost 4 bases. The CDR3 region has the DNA TGTGCCAGCAGCTTAGACAGGGGTTTTGTTAATGAAAAACTGTTTTTT. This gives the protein CASSLDRGFVNEKLFF.

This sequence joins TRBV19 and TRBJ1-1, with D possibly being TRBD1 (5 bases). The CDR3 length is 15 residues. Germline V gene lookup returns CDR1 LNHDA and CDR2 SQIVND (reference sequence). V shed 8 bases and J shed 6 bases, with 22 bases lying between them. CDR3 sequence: CASYPVGEGRPEAFF. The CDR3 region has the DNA TGTGCCAGTTACCCGGTGGGGGAGGGAAGACCTGAAGCTTTCTTT.

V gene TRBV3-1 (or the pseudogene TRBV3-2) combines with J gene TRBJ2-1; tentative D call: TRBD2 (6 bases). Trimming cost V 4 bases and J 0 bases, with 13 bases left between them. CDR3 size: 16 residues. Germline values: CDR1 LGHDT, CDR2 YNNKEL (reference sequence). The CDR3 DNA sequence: TGTGCCAGCAGCCCACCCTATAGCGGCTCCTACAATGAGCAGTTCTTC. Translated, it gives CASSPPYSGSYNEQFF.

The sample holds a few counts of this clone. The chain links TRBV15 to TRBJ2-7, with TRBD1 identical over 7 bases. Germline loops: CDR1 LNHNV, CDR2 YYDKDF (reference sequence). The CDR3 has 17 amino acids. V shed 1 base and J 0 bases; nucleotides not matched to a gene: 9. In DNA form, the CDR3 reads TGTGCCACCAGCAGAGCCCCAGGACAGGTTTACTCCTACGAGCAGTACTTC. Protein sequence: CATSRAPGQVYSYEQYF.

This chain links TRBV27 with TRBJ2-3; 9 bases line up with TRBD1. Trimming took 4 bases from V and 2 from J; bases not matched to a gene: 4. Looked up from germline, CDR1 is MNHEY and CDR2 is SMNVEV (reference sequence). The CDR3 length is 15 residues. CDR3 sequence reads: CASSYRDRVTDTQYF. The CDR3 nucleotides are TGTGCCAGCAGTTACCGGGACAGGGTCACAGATACGCAGTATTTT.

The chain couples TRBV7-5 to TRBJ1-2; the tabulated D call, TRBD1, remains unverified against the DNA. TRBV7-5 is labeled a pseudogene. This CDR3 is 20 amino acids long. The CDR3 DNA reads TGTGCCAGAAGCTTAGATTCGGACAGGGGGTTCACGCTGAGTTGTTATGGCTACACCTTC. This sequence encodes CARSLDSDRGFTLSCYGYTF.

The CDR3 spells CASSKGAGEGLYGYTF. CDR3 bases: TGTGCCAGCTCCAAGGGGGCTGGGGAAGGCCTCTATGGCTACACCTTC. The chain recombines TRBV18 with TRBJ1-2; 7 bases line up with TRBD1. This CDR3 comprises 16 residues. Germline V lookup: CDR1 KGHSH, CDR2 LQKENI. V lost 6 bases and J lost 4; bases outside the gene matches: 14.

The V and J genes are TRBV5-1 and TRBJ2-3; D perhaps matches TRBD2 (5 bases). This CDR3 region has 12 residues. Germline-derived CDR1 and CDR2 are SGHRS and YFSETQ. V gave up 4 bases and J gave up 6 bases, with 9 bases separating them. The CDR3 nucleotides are TGCGCCAGCAGCCTCCCTAGCGATACGCAGTATTTT. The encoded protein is CASSLPSDTQYF.

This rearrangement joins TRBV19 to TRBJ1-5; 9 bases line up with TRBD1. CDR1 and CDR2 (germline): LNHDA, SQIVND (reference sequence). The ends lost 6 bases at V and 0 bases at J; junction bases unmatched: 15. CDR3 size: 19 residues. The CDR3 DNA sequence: TGTGCCAGTAGGTACACCGGGACAGGGTCACCCTATAGCAATCAGCCCCAGCATTTT. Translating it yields CASRYTGTGSPYSNQPQHF. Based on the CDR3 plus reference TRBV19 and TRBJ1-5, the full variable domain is DGGITQSPKYLFRKEGQNVTLSCEQNLNHDAMYWYRQDPGQGLRLIYYSQIVNDFQKGDIAEGYSVSREKKESFPLTVTSAQKNPTAFYLCASRYTGTGSPYSNQPQHFGDGTRLSIL.

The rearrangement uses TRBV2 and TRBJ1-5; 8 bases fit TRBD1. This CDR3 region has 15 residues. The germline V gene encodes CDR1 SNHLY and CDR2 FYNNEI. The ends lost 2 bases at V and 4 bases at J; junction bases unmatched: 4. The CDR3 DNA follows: TGTGCCAGCAGTGAAAGAACAGGGGGGAATCAGCCCCAGCATTTT. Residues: CASSERTGGNQPQHF.

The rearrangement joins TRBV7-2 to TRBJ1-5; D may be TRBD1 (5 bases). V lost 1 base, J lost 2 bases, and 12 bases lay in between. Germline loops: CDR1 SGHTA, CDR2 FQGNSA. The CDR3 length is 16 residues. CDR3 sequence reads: CASSLGRGRGNQPQHF. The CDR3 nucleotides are TGTGCCAGCAGCTTAGGGCGGGGCAGGGGCAATCAGCCCCAGCATTTT.